This T cell receptor (beta chain) was obtained from a study of T cells in localized non-small cell lung cancer. Germline CDR1 and CDR2: MDHEN and SYDVKM. J gave up 3 bases and V 7 bases, and 11 bases lay outside the gene matches. The CDR3 is made up of 15 amino acids. As regards this clone: Its antigen is not identified.

Study findings and constraints: Longer overall survival was associated with a higher density of T cells in the blood. Adjacent uninvolved lung had the highest clonality, suggesting focused antigen responses.

Sequencing was performed with immunoSEQ multiplex PCR; in TCRdb, only in-frame clones are kept and a portion is missing. The table has fewer than 25,000 clones, 75% to 95% seen once. The sample consisted of peripheral blood, taken before any cancer treatment. The rearrangement uses TRBV28 and TRBJ1-2; 7 positions agree with TRBD1. This TCR was recovered from a male donor at least 60 years old with stage I squamous cell lung carcinoma. The CDR3 bases are TGTGCCAGCAAAAGCGAGGGGGCGCCCCACTATGGCTACACCTTC. It specifies CASKSEGAPHYGYTF.